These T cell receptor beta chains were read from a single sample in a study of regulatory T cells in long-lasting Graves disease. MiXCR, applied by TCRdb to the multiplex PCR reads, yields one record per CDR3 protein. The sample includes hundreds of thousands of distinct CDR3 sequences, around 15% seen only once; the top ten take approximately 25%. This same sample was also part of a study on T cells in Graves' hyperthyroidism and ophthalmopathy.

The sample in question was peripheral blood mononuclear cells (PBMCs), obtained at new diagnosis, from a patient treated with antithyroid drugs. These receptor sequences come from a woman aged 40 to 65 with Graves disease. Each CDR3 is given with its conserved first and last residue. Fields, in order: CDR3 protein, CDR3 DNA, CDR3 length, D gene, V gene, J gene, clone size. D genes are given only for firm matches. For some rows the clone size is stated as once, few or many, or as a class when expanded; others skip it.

CASSSGQGLLSYNEQYF	TGTGCCAGCAGCTCGGGCCAGGGGTTACTCTCGTACAATGAGCAGTACTTC	17	-	TRBV5-8	TRBJ2-5	-
CASSLLQGPSCNSPLHF	TGTGCCAGCAGTTTATTACAGGGACCCTCCTGTAATTCACCCCTCCACTTT	17	-	TRBV28	TRBJ1-6	-
CASSLVRGLNEKLFF	TGTGCCAGCAGCTTAGTAAGAGGATTAAATGAAAAACTGTTTTTT	15	-	TRBV7-6	TRBJ1-4	-
CASSQTSAYEQYF	TGCGCCAGCAGCCAAACCTCGGCTTACGAGCAGTACTTC	13	-	TRBV4-1	TRBJ2-7	few
CASSPGTYYEQYF	TGTGCCAGCAGCCCCGGGACTTACTACGAGCAGTACTTC	13	-	TRBV28	TRBJ2-7	many
CASSGEKLFF	TGTGCCAGCAGCGGGGAAAAACTGTTTTTT	10	-	TRBV7-9	TRBJ1-4	many
CASSPPGIGEAFF	TGTGCCAGCTCACCACCGGGGATAGGGGAAGCTTTCTTT	13	-	TRBV18	TRBJ1-1	many
CASSLGDRASTGELFF	TGTGCCAGCAGCTTAGGGGACAGGGCCTCCACCGGGGAGCTGTTTTTT	16	TRBD1	TRBV11-2	TRBJ2-2	many
CSVPHMERELVGTQYF	TGCAGCGTGCCCCATATGGAGCGCGAACTCGTGGGGACCCAGTACTTC	16	-	TRBV29-1	TRBJ2-5	-
CSARVGESGNQPQHF	TGCAGTGCTAGAGTTGGGGAATCAGGCAATCAGCCCCAGCATTTT	15	-	TRBV20-1	TRBJ1-5	many
CASSSGLAGGGEETQYF	TGTGCCAGCAGTTCGGGACTAGCGGGGGGCGGTGAAGAGACCCAGTACTTC	17	TRBD2	TRBV7-2	TRBJ2-5	many
CASSFSGKLYGYTF	TGTGCCAGCAGCTTCTCCGGCAAACTCTATGGCTACACCTTC	14	-	TRBV7-9	TRBJ1-2	many
CSACSTGIATEAFF	TGCAGTGCTTGCTCGACAGGGATCGCGACTGAAGCTTTCTTT	14	TRBD1	TRBV20-1	TRBJ1-1	many
CATSLYSYNEQFF	TGTGCCACCAGCCTGTACTCCTACAATGAGCAGTTCTTC	13	-	TRBV15	TRBJ2-1	-
CASSAGGRYIGNQPQHF	TGTGCCAGCAGCGCAGGGGGTCGGTATATTGGCAATCAGCCCCAGCATTTT	17	TRBD1	TRBV7-8	TRBJ1-5	few
CASINPRTGALYGYTF	TGTGCCAGCATTAACCCTAGGACAGGAGCACTCTATGGCTACACCTTC	16	TRBD1	TRBV2	TRBJ1-2	-
CASSPPALEQYF	TGTGCCAGCTCACCACCAGCGCTAGAGCAGTACTTC	12	-	TRBV18	TRBJ2-7	once
CASALTGTYGYTF	TGTGCTAGTGCCCTGACAGGGACCTATGGCTACACCTTC	13	TRBD1	TRBV12-5	TRBJ1-2	-
CSVARVGLYGYTF	TGCAGCGTGGCCCGAGTGGGCCTCTATGGCTACACCTTC	13	-	TRBV29-1	TRBJ1-2	few
CASSQSGSGYTF	TGTGCCAGCAGCCAATCAGGGAGCGGCTACACCTTC	12	-	TRBV3-1	TRBJ1-2	-
CASSLSSGGATNEQFF	TGTGCCAGCAGCTTGTCATCGGGGGGGGCGACCAATGAGCAGTTCTTC	16	TRBD2	TRBV7-2	TRBJ2-1	few
CASSQTENTEAFF	TGTGCCAGCAGTCAGACCGAGAACACTGAAGCTTTCTTT	13	-	TRBV2	TRBJ1-1	many
CASSVGQGGTEAFF	TGTGCCAGCAGCGTGGGACAGGGGGGCACTGAAGCTTTCTTT	14	TRBD1	TRBV7-2	TRBJ1-1	many
CASSFRGGGEKLFF	TGTGCCAGCAGTTTTCGAGGAGGGGGGGAAAAACTGTTTTTT	14	-	TRBV12-3/TRBV12-4	TRBJ1-4	many
CASDNSRGNGETQYF	TGTGCCAGCGATAATTCCAGAGGTAACGGCGAGACCCAGTACTTC	15	-	TRBV2	TRBJ2-5	many
CATSDLVGAQHF	TGTGCCACCAGTGATTTGGTTGGGGCCCAGCATTTT	12	-	TRBV24-1	TRBJ1-5	few
CASSLLQAGQDNSPLHF	TGTGCCAGCAGTCTTTTGCAGGCGGGCCAGGATAATTCACCCCTCCACTTT	17	-	TRBV28	TRBJ1-6	-
CASSGRAYYGYTF	TGTGCCAGCAGTGGGAGGGCCTACTATGGCTACACCTTC	13	-	TRBV27	TRBJ1-2	few
CASRGTIAKNIQYF	TGTGCCAGCAGGGGAACAATAGCCAAAAACATTCAGTACTTC	14	-	TRBV6-1	TRBJ2-4	-
CASRPAGGDYNEQFF	TGTGCCAGCAGGCCAGCGGGGGGTGATTACAATGAGCAGTTCTTC	15	TRBD2	TRBV27	TRBJ2-1	many
CASSPRGQGMSGANVLTF	TGTGCCAGCAGCCCGCGGGGGCAGGGAATGTCTGGGGCCAACGTCCTGACTTTC	18	-	TRBV7-9	TRBJ2-6	few
CAISESGVEQFF	TGTGCCATCAGTGAGTCAGGGGTTGAGCAGTTCTTC	12	-	TRBV10-3	TRBJ2-1	many
CASSTPRERKETQYF	TGTGCCAGCAGCACTCCCCGAGAACGAAAAGAGACCCAGTACTTC	15	-	TRBV11-2	TRBJ2-5	-
CASSLIGAPLDTQYF	TGTGCCAGCAGCTTGATAGGAGCCCCCTTAGATACGCAGTATTTT	15	-	TRBV5-4	TRBJ2-3	few
CASSFYSQETQYF	TGTGCCAGCAGTTTTTACTCCCAAGAGACCCAGTACTTC	13	-	TRBV12-3/TRBV12-4	TRBJ2-5	many
CASSVAQGGSAPLHF	TGTGCCAGCAGCGTAGCTCAAGGGGGCTCGGCACCCCTCCACTTT	15	TRBD1	TRBV9	TRBJ1-6	-
CASSPGTEGLEQYF	TGCGCCAGCAGCCCCGGGACAGAGGGCCTCGAGCAGTACTTC	14	TRBD1	TRBV5-1	TRBJ2-7	many
CASSFLGPRDTGELFF	TGCGCCAGCAGCTTCCTAGGCCCTCGTGACACCGGGGAGCTGTTTTTT	16	-	TRBV5-1	TRBJ2-2	few
CASTAGTTQPQHF	TGTGCCAGCACGGCAGGAACGACTCAGCCCCAGCATTTT	13	-	TRBV2	TRBJ1-5	few
CASSFGFRGGAGNTEAFF	TGCGCCAGCAGCTTCGGTTTCCGAGGGGGCGCCGGGAACACTGAAGCTTTCTTT	18	TRBD1	TRBV5-1	TRBJ1-1	many
CASSSISGGNYNEQFF	TGTGCCAGCAGCTCCATTAGCGGGGGGAACTACAATGAGCAGTTCTTC	16	TRBD2	TRBV11-2	TRBJ2-1	-
CASTISGGAGNEQFF	TGCGCCAGCACTATTAGCGGGGGGGCCGGGAATGAGCAGTTCTTC	15	TRBD2	TRBV5-1	TRBJ2-1	few
CASSFTGSGELFF	TGTGCCAGCAGCTTTACGGGAAGCGGGGAGCTGTTTTTT	13	-	TRBV5-6	TRBJ2-2	many
CASGHSETQYF	TGTGCCAGCGGGCACTCGGAGACCCAGTACTTC	11	-	TRBV27	TRBJ2-5	many
CASSLAGQEYSPLHF	TGCGCCAGCAGCTTGGCTGGGCAGGAGTATTCACCCCTCCACTTT	15	-	TRBV5-1	TRBJ1-6	many